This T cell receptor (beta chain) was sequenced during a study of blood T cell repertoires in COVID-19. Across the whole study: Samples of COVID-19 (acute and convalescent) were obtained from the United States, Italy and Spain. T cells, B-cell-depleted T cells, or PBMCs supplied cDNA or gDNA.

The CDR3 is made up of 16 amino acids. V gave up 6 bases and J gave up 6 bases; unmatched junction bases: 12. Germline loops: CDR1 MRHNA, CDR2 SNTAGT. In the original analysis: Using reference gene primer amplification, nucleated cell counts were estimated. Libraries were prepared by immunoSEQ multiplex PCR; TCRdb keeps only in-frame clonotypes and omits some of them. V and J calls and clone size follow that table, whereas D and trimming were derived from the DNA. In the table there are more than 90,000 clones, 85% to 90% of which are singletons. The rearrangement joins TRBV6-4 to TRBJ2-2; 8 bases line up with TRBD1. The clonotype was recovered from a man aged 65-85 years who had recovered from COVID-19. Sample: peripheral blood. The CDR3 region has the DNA TGTGCCAGCAGACCCCGGGACAGGTTAGTTTCCGGGGAGCTGTTTTTT. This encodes CASRPRDRLVSGELFF.